This T cell receptor beta chain was sequenced for a study of cytomegalovirus exposure and HLA in healthy donors. Broader study findings: It was taken for granted in presence/absence analyses that sequencing depth across donors was roughly uniform. Later analysis suggested links between common viral pathogens and several top significant clusters.

The V gene's germline CDR1 is SGHTA and CDR2 FQGTGA. The CDR3 length is 15 residues. The V segment lost 5 bases and the J segment 4 bases; nucleotides outside the gene matches: 9. Turning to this clone: Its antigen remains unknown.

The donors comprised healthy bone marrow donors. In nominal health when sampled, donors likely had unrecorded immune exposures nonetheless. With 60 Vbeta and 13 Jbeta primers, the PCR was carried out. The assay was immunoSEQ multiplex PCR, and TCRdb's table has in-frame clones only and misses some. The repertoire table contains around 58,000 clones. The receptor was derived from a man aged 50 to 60 in good health and CMV-seropositive. The sequencing sample was made of PBMCs. V gene TRBV7-3 combines with J gene TRBJ2-7; 9 bases align to TRBD2. Here the CDR3 reads CASSLGGGRVYEQYF. Written as DNA, the CDR3 is TGTGCCAGCAGCCTAGGGGGCGGGAGGGTTTACGAGCAGTACTTC.